The 26 T cell receptor beta chains presented below share a single source sample, sequenced in a study of blood T cells in healthy people across ages. The use of a sample-barcoded 5' primer and a J-beta primer mix characterized a second PCR of about 6 to 12 cycles. TCRdb re-analysed the 5' RACE reads in MiXCR, keeping a single row per CDR3 protein. The repertoire holds about 970,000 distinct CDR3 sequences, with about 51% as singletons. The sample was blood. All receptors derive from a woman in her sixties or seventies in good health.

The J gene is TRBJ2-4, the V gene TRBV28, with D unresolved. Trimming left V 6 bases short and J 0 bases short, with 12 bases between. The germline V gene has CDR1 MDHEN and CDR2 SYDVKM. This CDR3 region has 15 residues. The CDR3 reads CASRRTPLAKNIQYF. CDR3 in DNA: TGTGCCAGCAGAAGGACCCCACTAGCCAAAAACATTCAGTACTTC. Complete variable domain (other parts from reference TRBV28 and TRBJ2-4): DVKVTQSSRYLVKRTGEKVFLECVQDMDHENMFWYRQDPGLGLRLIYFSYDVKMKEKGDIPEGYSVSREKKERFSLILESASTNQTSMYLCASRRTPLAKNIQYFGAGTRLSVL.

V usage is TRBV24-1 and J usage is TRBJ2-1, with 8 bases fitting TRBD1. V lost 4 bases to trimming and J lost 6 bases; unmatched junction nucleotides: 7. CDR3 length: 15 amino acids. Germline V gene data show CDR1 as KGHDR and CDR2 as SFDVKD. This CDR3 is CATSDPGQGGNEQFF. CDR3 bases: TGTGCCACCAGTGACCCCGGACAGGGAGGCAATGAGCAGTTCTTC.

The chain recombines TRBV29-1 with TRBJ2-3; D is unresolved. Germline loops: CDR1 SQVTM, CDR2 ANQGSEA. The V gene lost 7 bases and the J gene lost 2 bases, with 10 bases spanning the gap. This CDR3 has 12 amino acids. The CDR3 here is CSDRQDTDTQYF. DNA of the CDR3: TGCAGCGATAGGCAAGACACAGATACGCAGTATTTT.

V usage is TRBV7-2 and J usage is TRBJ2-3; TRBD2 matches at 9 bases. V dropped 5 bases and J dropped 2; count of bases not matched to a gene: 14. Per germline, CDR1 SGHTA and CDR2 FQGNSA. CDR3 size: 18 residues. CDR3 sequence reads: CASSPRAGGLFVTDTQYF. CDR3 DNA: TGTGCCAGCAGCCCCCGAGCGGGAGGTCTTTTCGTCACAGATACGCAGTATTTT.

The V and J genes are TRBV15 and TRBJ2-3; 9 bases line up with TRBD2. The trim removed 0 bases at V and 5 bases at J, leaving 6 bases unmatched. Germline V gene data show CDR1 as LNHNV and CDR2 as YYDKDF (reference sequence). This CDR3 spans 16 amino acids. Here the CDR3 reads CATSRDVAGGVDTQYF. CDR3 coding DNA: TGTGCCACCAGCAGAGATGTTGCGGGAGGGGTAGATACGCAGTATTTT.

This chain connects TRBV3-1 to TRBJ2-4, with TRBD2 identical over 7 bases. The end of the DNA is better explained by TRBJ2-7, so the J call may be wrong. This CDR3 region has 14 residues. CDR1 is LGHDT, CDR2 YNNKEL, per germline (reference sequence). CDR3 loop: CASSALAVTYEQYF. In DNA form, the CDR3 reads TGTGCCAGCAGTGCGCTAGCGGTTACCTACGAGCAGTACTTC.

The V and J genes are TRBV24-1 and TRBJ2-3; D may be TRBD1 (6 bases). The V and J ends lost 9 bases and 4 bases respectively, with 16 bases between them. Germline CDR1 reads KGHDR; CDR2 reads SFDVKD. This CDR3 is built from 14 residues. The DNA for the CDR3 is TGTGCCACCTCACTTGGGGGCTGGGCAGATACGCAGTATTTT. This sequence encodes CATSLGGWADTQYF.

CDR3 DNA: TGTGCCAGCAGCGCATTGGGGGGCAGCGACGAGCAGTACTTC. It specifies CASSALGGSDEQYF. The rearrangement links TRBV7-9 to TRBJ2-7, with D perhaps matching TRBD1 or TRBD2 (6 bases each). Trimming shortened V by 5 bases and J by 5 bases, and 16 bases separated the two germline ends. Germline V gene lookup returns CDR1 SEHNR and CDR2 FQNEAQ (reference sequence). CDR3 length: 14 amino acids.

Of note for this clonotype: Since a much larger clone is just one base distant, this may be a read error. The V and J genes are TRBV12-3 or TRBV12-4 and TRBJ2-7; 12 bases are shared with TRBD2. This CDR3 is 15 amino acids long. The J segment lost 3 bases and the V segment lost 5 bases, leaving 5 bases of the junction unmatched. CDR3 amino acids: CASSQRLAGVYEQYF. The CDR3 DNA sequence: TGTGCCAGCAGTCAACGACTAGCGGGAGTCTACGAGCAGTACTTC.

The genes are TRBV6-1 and TRBJ1-5; TRBD1 might be the D (5 bases). Germline CDR1 is MNHNS and CDR2 is SASEGT. The ends were cut back, 4 bases at V and 0 bases at J, with 16 bases in the middle. The CDR3 is 17 amino acids. CDR3 residues: CASSGGVGSGSNQPQHF. CDR3 bases: TGTGCCAGCAGTGGGGGGGTTGGGAGCGGTAGCAATCAGCCCCAGCATTTT.

The chain joins TRBV28 to TRBJ2-7, with D unresolved. Germline assignment: CDR1 MDHEN and CDR2 SYDVKM. The V end lost 6 bases, the J end lost 3 bases, and 12 bases lay between the germline ends. The CDR3 sequence is 13 residues long. The DNA of the CDR3 is TGTGCCAGCAGACCCCACTTAGGCTACGAGCAGTACTTC. This translates into CASRPHLGYEQYF.

V usage is TRBV6-5 and J usage is TRBJ2-5; 8 bases are shared with TRBD1. CDR1 and CDR2 (germline): MNHEY, SVGAGI. The CDR3 is 15 residues long. Germline trimming cut 6 bases from V and 11 bases from J; bases unmatched to any gene: 17. This CDR3 reads CASSLGQGGVSEQYF. The CDR3 region has the DNA TGTGCCAGCAGCCTTGGACAGGGTGGGGTTAGTGAGCAGTACTTC.

As to this clonotype: A read error may explain this, as a much larger clone is one base away. This chain joins TRBV28 and TRBJ2-7, with 7 bases aligning to TRBD2. Germline values: CDR1 MDHEN, CDR2 SYDVKM. The CDR3 consists of 12 residues. With V trimmed by 7 bases and J by 3 bases, 3 bases remained unmatched. The CDR3 nucleotides are TGTGCCAGCAACCAGCGGGGCTACGAGCAGTACTTC. It encodes CASNQRGYEQYF.

The chain uses TRBV4-2 and TRBJ2-7; 7 bases match TRBD1. The V segment lost 4 bases and the J segment 2 bases; nucleotides outside the gene matches: 14. Germline V gene sequence: CDR1 LGHNA, CDR2 YNFKEQ. The length of the CDR3 is 17 residues. The CDR3 DNA is TGTGCCAGCAGCCTCCGCGAATCGGGACAGCCTACCTACGAGCAGTACTTC. This codes for CASSLRESGQPTYEQYF.

This rearrangement joins TRBV10-3 to TRBJ2-2; D is unclear. This CDR3 contains 12 residues. V gave up 4 bases and J gave up 5 bases, with 5 bases separating them. The germline gives CDR1 ENHRY, CDR2 SYGVKD. CDR3 sequence reads: CAISVSTGELFF. CDR3 bases: TGTGCCATCAGTGTCAGTACCGGGGAGCTGTTTTTT.

Comments on this clonotype: At one of its ends the junction is not consistent with the germline gene, which may arise from a read error. The V gene is TRBV28, the J gene TRBJ2-7; D not resolved. Germline lookup yields CDR1 MDHEN and CDR2 SYDVKM. The CDR3 totals 12 residues. DNA for the CDR3: TGTGCCAGCAGTTTATGGAGCTACGAGCAGTCCTTC. Translated, it gives CASSLWSYEQSF.

This clonotype was counted once. The chain has TRBV5-6 and TRBJ2-5, with D perhaps given as TRBD1 or TRBD2 (6 bases each). The end of the DNA fits TRBJ2-7 better, so the J call may be wrong. The CDR3 loop spans 14 amino acids. Germline CDR1 SGHDT, CDR2 YYEEEE. CDR3 in amino acids: CASSLLPGAHEQYF. DNA of the CDR3: TGTGCCAGCAGCTTGTTGCCGGGGGCCCACGAGCAGTACTTC.

The V gene is TRBV2, the J gene TRBJ2-3; 14 positions match TRBD2. The CDR3 consists of 15 residues. Germline CDR1 SNHLY, CDR2 FYNNEI. After removal of 3 bases from V and 6 bases from J, the junction contained 2 bases not matched to a gene. The DNA for the CDR3 is TGTGCCAGCAGTGAGGGACTAGCGGGAGTGGATACGCAGTATTTT. Encoded protein: CASSEGLAGVDTQYF.

With respect to this clonotype: At one boundary the junction diverges from the germline segment, which might be a read error. The chain links TRBV4-1 to TRBJ1-6; maybe TRBD1 (6 bases). Germline V gene data show CDR1 as MGHRA and CDR2 as YSYEKL. The CDR3 loop spans 16 amino acids. The CDR3 DNA reads as TGCGCCAGCAGCCAAGTTCGACAGGCCCATAATTTACCCCTCCACTTT. Its translation is CASSQVRQAHNLPLHF.

This clonotype was recorded a few times. The chain recombines TRBV7-3 with TRBJ1-6; D is unresolved. This CDR3 has 14 amino acids. The germline gives CDR1 SGHTA, CDR2 FQGTGA. The V end was cut by 0 bases, the J end by 7 bases, with 7 bases between. The CDR3 region is CASSLTGYNSPLHF. The CDR3 bases are TGTGCCAGCAGCTTAACGGGGTACAATTCACCCCTCCACTTT.

In its sample, this clonotype was seen a few times. The rearrangement uses TRBV4-1 and TRBJ1-1; 7 nucleotides match TRBD1. Germline-derived CDR1 and CDR2 are MGHRA and YSYEKL. This CDR3 region has 16 residues. After removal of 2 bases from V and 1 base from J, the junction contained 7 bases not matched to a gene. The CDR3 region has the DNA TGCGCCAGCAGCCAAAGGGGGACAGAAACGAACACTGAAGCTTTCTTT. It is translated as CASSQRGTETNTEAFF.

This clonotype was recorded a few times. V is TRBV29-1 and J is TRBJ2-7; TRBD2 matches at 11 bases. The germline V gene has CDR1 SQVTM and CDR2 ANQGSEA. The junction had 3 bases not matched to a gene; V was cut back by 4 bases and J by 7 bases. The CDR3 has 12 residues. The CDR3 loop reads CSVGLAGREQYF. The CDR3 DNA reads as TGCAGCGTTGGACTAGCGGGAAGGGAGCAGTACTTC.

This clonotype was picked up a small number of times. The V call is TRBV10-3, the J call TRBJ2-1; D gene ambiguous. The CDR3 extends over 12 amino acids. V was clipped by 4 bases and J by 9 bases, with 10 bases between them. From germline, CDR1 is ENHRY and CDR2 SYGVKD. CDR3 nucleotide sequence: TGTGCCATCAGTGGAACAGATGTTGAGCAGTTCTTC. It encodes CAISGTDVEQFF.

This clonotype was counted between two and nine times. The chain has TRBV29-1 and TRBJ2-7; 9 nucleotides align to TRBD1. V lost 3 bases and J lost 1; bases outside the gene matches: 4. CDR3 length: 14 amino acids. Germline CDR1 is SQVTM and CDR2 is ANQGSEA. In DNA, the CDR3 is TGCAGCGTTGACTCCGGGACAGGGTCCTACGAGCAGTACTTC. Translated, it gives CSVDSGTGSYEQYF.

The J gene is TRBJ2-7, the V gene TRBV11-2; D is uncertain. V gave up 0 bases and J gave up 6 bases, with 6 bases separating them. There are 12 residues in the CDR3. Looked up from germline, CDR1 is SGHAT and CDR2 is FQNNGV. The CDR3, as DNA: TGTGCCAGCAGCTTAGAGCTTGGCGAGCAGTACTTC. Protein: CASSLELGEQYF.

This chain connects TRBV7-2 to TRBJ2-1, with 8 bases aligning to TRBD2. J lost 9 bases, V lost 8 bases, and 6 bases had no gene match. This CDR3 is 12 amino acids long. Germline CDR1 reads SGHTA; CDR2 reads FQGNSA. CDR3 residues: CASDSGKVEQFF. The CDR3 coding sequence is TGTGCCAGCGATAGCGGGAAGGTTGAGCAGTTCTTC.